The T cell receptor (beta chain) under discussion was sequenced for a study of OX40 agonist ivuxolimab in advanced cancers. Describing the broader study: The costimulatory receptor OX40 (CD134) was targeted by ivuxolimab, a fully human IgG2 agonistic monoclonal antibody. Intravenous ivuxolimab was administered to patients every 2 weeks at six dose levels: 0.01, 0.1, 0.3, 1.5, 3 and 10 mg/kg. Of the 50 or so patients in dose escalation, about 20 had hepatocellular carcinoma, about 15 had melanoma, 9 had renal cell carcinoma and 9 had head and neck cancer. In the dose-escalation cohort, approximately 80% of patients were male, and the mean age was 60 years with a range of about 23 to 79. Patients were allowed to have had prior anti-PD-1, anti-PD-L1 or anti-CTLA-4 therapy, and 40% of the dose-escalation patients had been treated with checkpoint inhibitors. Three dose-escalation patients achieved partial responses, one with hepatocellular carcinoma and two with cutaneous melanoma. Peripheral TCRbeta sequencing aimed to test whether ivuxolimab altered TCR sequence diversity and caused clonal T-cell expansion. The paper covers the monotherapy dose-escalation part of the phase I ivuxolimab trial, which included N ≈ 50 patients.

Genomic DNA was extracted from sorted cells for sequencing of the TCRbeta CDR3 region. The immunoSEQ Assay was used for sequencing of TCRbeta CDR3 regions. As stored in TCRdb, this immuneACCESS dataset retains in-frame rearrangements with V and J assigned. A fraction of the clones does not appear; measured against another copy, unresolved V genes explain less than half of the discrepancy, and the remainder lacks a known reason. The sample table lists about 98,000 clones, about 92% of them with a count of one. The ten largest clones capture around 0.28% of the sample. Results and caveats for the whole study, not just this receptor: After ivuxolimab, more expanded clones were found on average in CD8+ T cells than in CD4+ T cells. Low levels of normalized T-cell clonal expansion were also seen in some patients who did not respond. Which antigens the clonally expanded peripheral T cells were specific for was not determined. In the 0.1-3.0 mg/kg groups, partial responders had among the lowest normalized peripheral clonal expansion, particularly in CD8+ T cells. At doses of 0.1 to 3.0 mg/kg, clonal expansion of both CD4+ and CD8+ blood T cells was observed from baseline to week 6.

From a lookup of the germline V gene, CDR1 and CDR2 are SQVTM and ANQGSEA. Including cysteine and phenylalanine, the CDR3 has 14 amino acids. The kept DNA is CDR3 alone, 42 bases in frame from the first base. The junction carries 19 bases between V and J, which are trimmed by 6 bases and 6 bases respectively. On this clone itself: What this receptor recognizes is not known. The sample holds no much larger clone one base away, and base qualities are not on file.

Patients with autoimmune disease history or receiving systemic immunosuppression were excluded from the trial. Peripheral blood for TCR sequencing was collected from all dose cohorts at baseline, on cycle 4 day 1, and on cycle 7 day 1. Samples came from an open-label, multicenter, first-in-human phase I dose-escalation trial of ivuxolimab. Adults with locally advanced or metastatic head and neck squamous cell, hepatocellular, melanoma or renal cell carcinoma were enrolled in the trial. Before TCR sequencing, CD4+ and CD8+ T cells were separately sorted from peripheral blood. This clonotype was obtained from an adult with an advanced solid tumor such as melanoma, head and neck, liver or kidney cancer. The V gene is TRBV29-1 and the J gene is TRBJ2-3, with the D call tentatively TRBD1 or TRBD2, each fitting 5 bases. Material: CD4+ or CD8+ T cells sorted from blood, obtained in a trial of the OX40 agonist ivuxolimab. The CDR3 reads CSVPGPSPADTQYF. The nucleotide sequence reads TGCAGCGTCCCGGGACCTTCGCCAGCGGATACGCAGTATTTT.